This T cell receptor beta chain came from a study of human T cells and chemical hapten exposure. This clonotype has a count of ten or more. The V and J ends lost 2 bases and 0 bases respectively, with 7 bases between them. The CDR3 is 15 amino acids. CDR1 KGHDR and CDR2 SFDVKD come from the germline V gene. MiXCR, run by TCRdb on the RACE reads, gives a single entry per CDR3 protein. The sample yields tens of thousands of distinct CDR3 sequences, 3% to 3.5% seen once. Described time point: patch test 2, 6 weeks after DPC sensitization. The sample's treatment: therapeutic diphenylcyclopropenone sensitization with weekly scalp DPC.

The chain carries TRBV24-1 and TRBJ2-4, with D perhaps TRBD1 (5 bases). The sequencing here drew on whole blood, taken in connection with sensitization to the hapten diphenylcyclopropenone (DPC). The sequence was collected from a man aged 35-49 years with alopecia areata. Some clones in this sample may be carry-over from other donors' samples. The chain's CDR3 is CATSDSGLAKNIQYF. DNA for the CDR3: TGTGCCACCAGTGATTCAGGGTTAGCCAAAAACATTCAGTACTTC.